This T cell receptor (beta chain) came from a study of cytomegalovirus exposure and HLA in healthy donors. Looking at the study overall: Drawn from HLA-typed donors, about 85 million unique TCRs were held in an early data release.

The donors, nominally healthy at sampling, likely had unrecorded immune exposures. Whole-study findings and limits: Presence/absence analyses assumed roughly uniform sequencing depth across donors, which may not hold. Most TCR sequences were uncommon, yet certain public TCRs appeared in many donors.

Remarks on this clone: Its antigen is not identified.

Germline V CDR1 and CDR2: SGHDT, YYEEEE. CDR3 length equals 13 residues. The PCR used 60 Vbeta and 13 Jbeta primers. Using immunoSEQ multiplex PCR, the repertoire was profiled, and TCRdb retains in-frame clones only, with some absent. The sample has fewer than 250,000 clones; about 90% are singletons. This TCR derives from a man aged 25 to 45 in good health and CMV-seronegative. Sequenced sample: PBMCs. This chain connects TRBV5-6 to TRBJ2-5; no firm D call. The J call is doubtful: the DNA matches TRBJ2-7 better. In nucleotides, the CDR3 is TGTGCCAGCAGCTTGGATCCCCCCTACGAGCAGTACTTC. Translated: CASSLDPPYEQYF.